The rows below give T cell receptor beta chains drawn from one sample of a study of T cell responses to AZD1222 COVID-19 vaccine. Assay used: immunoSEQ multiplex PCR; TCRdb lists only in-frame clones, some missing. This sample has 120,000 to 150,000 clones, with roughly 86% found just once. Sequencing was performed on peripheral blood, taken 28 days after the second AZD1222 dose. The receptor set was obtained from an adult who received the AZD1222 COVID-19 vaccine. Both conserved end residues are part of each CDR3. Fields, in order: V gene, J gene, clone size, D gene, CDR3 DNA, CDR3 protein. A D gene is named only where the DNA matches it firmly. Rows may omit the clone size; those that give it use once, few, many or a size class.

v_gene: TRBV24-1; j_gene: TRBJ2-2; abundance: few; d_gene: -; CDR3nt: TGTGCCACCAGTGATTTTCGGGAGACGAACACCGGGGAGCTGTTTTTT; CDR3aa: CATSDFRETNTGELFF
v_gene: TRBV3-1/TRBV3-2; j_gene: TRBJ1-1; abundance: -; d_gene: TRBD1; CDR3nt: TGTGCCAGCAGCACCGGGACAGGGAAATTTTCTGAAGCTTTCTTT; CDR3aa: CASSTGTGKFSEAFF
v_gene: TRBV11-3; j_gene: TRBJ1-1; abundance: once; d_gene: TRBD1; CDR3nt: TGTGCCAGCAGCCTAACAGGGGGCACTGAAGCTTTCTTT; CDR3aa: CASSLTGGTEAFF
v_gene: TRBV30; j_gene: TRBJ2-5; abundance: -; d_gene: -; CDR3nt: TGTGCCTGGAGCGACCTGAGGGGGAATGAAGAGACCCAGTACTTC; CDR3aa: CAWSDLRGNEETQYF
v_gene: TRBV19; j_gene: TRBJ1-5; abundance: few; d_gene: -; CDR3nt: TGTGCCAGTAGTTCCCCTGGATTGGGGCAGGGGAAAAATCAGCCCCAGCATTTT; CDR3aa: CASSSPGLGQGKNQPQHF
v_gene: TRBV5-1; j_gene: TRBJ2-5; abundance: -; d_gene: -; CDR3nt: TGCGCCAGCAGCCTAAGGGGGCAAGAGACCCAGTACTTC; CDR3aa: CASSLRGQETQYF
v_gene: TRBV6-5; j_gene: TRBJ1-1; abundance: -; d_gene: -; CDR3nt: TGTGCCAGCAGTTACTTAGCCGGGAGAAGTGAAGCTTTCTTT; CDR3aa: CASSYLAGRSEAFF
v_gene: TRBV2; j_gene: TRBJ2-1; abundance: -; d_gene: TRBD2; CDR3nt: TGTGCCAGCAGTCTTATAGCGGGGGGTTACAATGAGCAGTTCTTC; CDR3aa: CASSLIAGGYNEQFF
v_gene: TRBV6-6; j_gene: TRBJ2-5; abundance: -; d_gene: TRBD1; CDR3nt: TGTGCCAGCAGTTACTCGACAGGGGGTGAGACCCAGTACTTC; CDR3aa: CASSYSTGGETQYF
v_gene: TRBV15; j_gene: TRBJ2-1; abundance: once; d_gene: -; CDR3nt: TGTGCCACCAGCAGAGCGGGCTCCTACAATGAGCAGTTCTTC; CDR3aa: CATSRAGSYNEQFF
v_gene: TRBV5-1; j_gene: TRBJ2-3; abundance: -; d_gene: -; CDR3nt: TGCGCCAGCAGCTTGATGAGAGGGCAGACAGATACGCAGTATTTT; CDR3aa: CASSLMRGQTDTQYF
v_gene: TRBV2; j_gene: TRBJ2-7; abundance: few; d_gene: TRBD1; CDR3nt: TGTGCCAGCCGGGACAGGGCCGCCGAGCAGTACTTC; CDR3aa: CASRDRAAEQYF
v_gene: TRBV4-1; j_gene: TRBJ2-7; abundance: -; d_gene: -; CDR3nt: TGCGCCAGCAGCCAAGGGGGACCTAAGAACGAGCAGTACTTC; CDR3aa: CASSQGGPKNEQYF
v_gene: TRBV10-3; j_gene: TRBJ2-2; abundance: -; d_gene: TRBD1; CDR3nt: TGTGCCATCAGTGAAGGGACAGGGTTCGGGGAGCTGTTTTTT; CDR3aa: CAISEGTGFGELFF
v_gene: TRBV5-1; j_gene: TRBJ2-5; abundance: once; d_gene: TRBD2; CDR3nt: TGCGCCAGCAGTCGGGTAGCGGGAGCTGGGGAGACCCAGTACTTC; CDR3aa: CASSRVAGAGETQYF